This entry lists 12 T cell receptor beta chains sequenced from one sample in a study of Ad26.COV2.S vaccination and SARS-CoV-2 variants (dated by TCRdb to the early 2020s). The library was produced with the immunoSEQ multiplex PCR assay. This is the immuneACCESS table as TCRdb keeps it, with only in-frame sequences that have V and J called. A part of the clones is gone; compared with another copy, unresolved V genes explain less than half, and the rest is unexplained. Here the sample has some 250,000 clones; more than 75% occur a single time. In total, the top ten clones hold about 10% of the sample. The treatment or condition label on this specimen signifies: 15 to 20 received Ad26.COV2.S at low or high dose, single or two shots; about five received placebo; per-sample allocation not given. Repertoires of vaccine and placebo recipients were sequenced from samples taken on day 63 after the first injection.

The sample consisted of peripheral blood, taken in a trial of Ad26.COV2.S vaccine versus placebo. These receptors were obtained from a person aged 18-65 years who received the Ad26.COV2.S COVID-19 vaccine or a placebo.

This chain joins TRBV19 and TRBJ1-1, with D maybe TRBD1 (6 bases). This CDR3 is built from 17 residues. Trimming took 7 bases from V and 0 from J, leaving 21 bases between them. Germline loops: CDR1 LNHDA, CDR2 SQIVND (reference sequence). The chain's CDR3 is CASNPTGSQGVNTEAFF. CDR3 nucleotide sequence: TGTGCCAGTAACCCGACAGGCTCCCAGGGAGTGAACACTGAAGCTTTCTTT.

CDR3 residues: CASSLGAVTNTEAFF. The CDR3 DNA reads TGTGCCAGTAGCCTAGGGGCAGTGACGAACACTGAAGCTTTCTTT. The V gene is TRBV19, the J gene TRBJ1-1; D may be TRBD1 (5 bases). Germline CDR1 LNHDA, CDR2 SQIVND (reference sequence). V was clipped by 6 bases and J by 1 base, with 15 bases between them. This CDR3 spans 15 amino acids.

This clone was detected only a few times. The J gene is TRBJ2-7, the V gene TRBV19; TRBD2 might be the D (5 bases). Trimming stripped 7 bases from V and 0 bases from J, with 13 bases between. The CDR3 consists of 14 residues. Germline V gives CDR1 LNHDA, CDR2 SQIVND (reference sequence). The CDR3 loop reads CASTPAGPSYEQYF. CDR3 coding DNA: TGTGCCAGTACCCCCGCGGGTCCCTCCTACGAGCAGTACTTC. Based on the CDR3 plus reference TRBV19 and TRBJ2-7, the full variable domain is DGGITQSPKYLFRKEGQNVTLSCEQNLNHDAMYWYRQDPGQGLRLIYYSQIVNDFQKGDIAEGYSVSREKKESFPLTVTSAQKNPTAFYLCASTPAGPSYEQYFGPGTRLTVT.

The gene calls are TRBV6-1 and TRBJ2-5; either TRBD1 or TRBD2 may fit D (5 bases each). The germline gives CDR1 MNHNS, CDR2 SASEGT. The CDR3 sequence is 15 residues long. The V end lost 2 bases, the J end lost 1 base, and 11 bases lay between the germline ends. The CDR3 sequence is CASSETFGTQETQYF. The CDR3 DNA sequence: TGTGCCAGCAGTGAAACTTTCGGGACCCAAGAGACCCAGTACTTC.

About this clone: A junction boundary mismatches the germline segment, possibly from a read error. The genes are TRBV5-1 and TRBJ2-5; D is possibly TRBD2 (6 bases). The germline V gene encodes CDR1 SGHRS and CDR2 YFSETQ. The CDR3 sequence is 15 residues long. This chain's CDR3 is CASSLNGRSGEAQYF. Here the CDR3 DNA reads TGCGCCAGCAGCTTGAACGGGAGATCTGGAGAGGCCCAGTACTTC.

This rearrangement joins TRBV28 to TRBJ2-7; D ambiguous. Germline V gene lookup returns CDR1 MDHEN and CDR2 SYDVKM. The CDR3 covers 12 residues. V lost 3 bases and J lost 4, with 7 bases in between. CDR3 DNA: TGTGCCAGCAGTTTCGGCACTTACGAGCAGTACTTC. Its protein is CASSFGTYEQYF.

This chain connects TRBV2 to TRBJ1-2, with TRBD1 identical over 10 bases. Germline trimming cut 6 bases from V and 2 bases from J; bases unmatched to any gene: 3. This CDR3 spans 14 amino acids. CDR1 and CDR2 (germline): SNHLY, FYNNEI. The CDR3 DNA sequence: TGTGCCAGCAGGGCGACAGGGGGCAACTATGGCTACACCTTC. It codes for CASRATGGNYGYTF. The variable domain in full, completed from reference TRBV2 and TRBJ1-2, reads EPEVTQTPSHQVTQMGQEVILRCVPISNHLYFYWYRQILGQKVEFLVSFYNNEISEKSEIFDDQFSVERPDGSNFTLKIRSTKLEDSAMYFCASRATGGNYGYTFGSGTRLTVV.

The gene calls are TRBV21-1 and TRBJ2-1. TRBV21-1 is recorded as a pseudogene. CDR3 size: 16 residues. The CDR3 DNA is TGTGCCAGCAGCAAAGCGAAGGGTGAGCATGAGAATGAGCAGTTCTTC. Its protein product is CASSKAKGEHENEQFF.

This chain links TRBV6-5 with TRBJ2-7; D gene unclear. V was clipped by 10 bases and J by 2 bases, with 12 bases between them. Germline V gene lookup returns CDR1 MNHEY and CDR2 SVGAGI. CDR3 length equals 12 residues. In nucleotides, the CDR3 is TGTGCCACCAAGGGTTATGCCTACGAGCAGTACTTC. It specifies CATKGYAYEQYF.

The chain recombines TRBV4-1 with TRBJ2-7; 13 positions match TRBD2. This CDR3 has 20 amino acids. Germline V gene lookup returns CDR1 MGHRA and CDR2 YSYEKL. V shed 2 bases, J shed 4 bases, and the junction held 17 bases outside the gene matches. CDR3 in DNA: TGCGCCAGCAGCCAACTCCTTAGACTAGCGGGGGGCCGTGGGATATACGAGCAGTACTTC. Amino acid sequence: CASSQLLRLAGGRGIYEQYF.

The rearrangement joins TRBV6-5 to TRBJ1-1; the match to TRBD1 covers 9 bases. Losses at the gene ends were 5 bases for V and 5 bases for J; bases not matched to a gene: 9. This CDR3 has 15 residues. Per the germline V gene, CDR1 is MNHEY and CDR2 is SVGAGI. CDR3 residues: CASSPLGQGRTEAFF. CDR3 in DNA: TGTGCCAGCAGTCCCTTAGGACAGGGGAGGACTGAAGCTTTCTTT.

DNA of the CDR3: TGTGCCAGCAGGATTCGCGCCTATAATTCACCCCTCCACTTT. Protein: CASRIRAYNSPLHF. This chain links TRBV6-5 with TRBJ1-6, with D unclear. The CDR3 extends over 14 amino acids. Trimming pared 6 bases from V and 2 bases from J, leaving 8 bases between. The germline CDR1 and CDR2 sequences are MNHEY and SVGAGI.